This section outlines one T cell receptor (beta chain) sequence together with its context. The data derive from a study of T cell changes during pregnancy in multiple sclerosis. Looked up from germline, CDR1 is LNHDA and CDR2 is SQIVND (reference sequence). V was pared by 8 bases and J by 0 bases, with 10 bases between. There are 14 residues in the CDR3. The method was immunoSEQ multiplex PCR; TCRdb's version includes in-frame clones alone and lacks a portion of them. The data contain some 90,000 clones, about 92% of them singletons. This clonotype originated in a female donor with multiple sclerosis, enrolled in a pregnancy study. The sequences come from peripheral blood, collected in the first trimester of pregnancy. The gene calls are TRBV19 and TRBJ1-4, with a tentative D call TRBD1 (5 bases). The CDR3, as DNA: TGTGCCAGTCGGGGGAGAACAACTAATGAAAAACTGTTTTTT. Its translation: CASRGRTTNEKLFF.